Sequencing of this T cell receptor beta chain was carried out in a study of T cell clonality in common variable immunodeficiency. For at least one year, all CVID subjects received replacement immunoglobulin. CDR1 and CDR2 from the germline V gene are SGHTA and FQGNSA. Trimming removed 2 bases from V and 6 bases from J, with 13 bases in between. The CDR3 is made up of 14 amino acids. Clones were read by immunoSEQ multiplex PCR, and TCRdb kept only the in-frame ones, dropping some. The specimen has fewer than 30,000 clones, none found just once. Points on this clone: What it binds is unknown. The CDR3 end lies 3 residues beyond the end of the read and is filled in from the germline J gene.

Study findings and constraints: Fewer deletions and N-nucleotide insertions were reportedly seen in common variable immunodeficiency TCR beta sequences.

Sequencing input: peripheral blood mononuclear cells. The rearrangement uses TRBV7-2 and TRBJ1-2, with a tentative D call TRBD1 (6 bases). This sequence originates from a human donor with common variable immunodeficiency. CDR3 DNA, as far as it was read: TGTGCCAGCAGCTTATTTAGGCAGGGGAATGGC. Protein: CASSLFRQGNG. The entire CDR3 reads CASSLFRQGNGYTF.